The 28 T cell receptor beta chains reported below all come from one sample, sequenced in a study of blood T cell repertoires in COVID-19. Only in-frame clones appear in the TCRdb table, and some are missing; sequencing was by immunoSEQ multiplex PCR. The table lists 120,000 to 150,000 clones, approximately 85% of them singletons. Sequenced: peripheral blood. The receptor source for this set is a human donor with acute or convalescent COVID-19. The donor label of this sample is uncertain.

The chain links TRBV7-9 to TRBJ1-2; TRBD1 agrees at 10 bases. Germline trimming cut 5 bases from V and 4 bases from J; bases unmatched to any gene: 10. The CDR3 extends over 16 amino acids. Germline CDR1 reads SEHNR; CDR2 reads FQNEAQ (reference sequence). The CDR3 here is CASSTAGTGAIYGYTF. As DNA, the CDR3 is TGTGCCAGCAGCACCGCCGGGACAGGGGCGATCTATGGCTACACCTTC.

The V gene is TRBV9, the J gene TRBJ2-7, with 7 bases identical to TRBD1. Per the germline V gene, CDR1 is SGDLS and CDR2 is YYNGEE. Trimming removed 3 bases from V and 5 bases from J; junction bases left unmatched: 8. This CDR3 comprises 14 residues. CDR3 coding DNA: TGTGCCAGCAGCGCAAGACAGGGCTTACACGAGCAGTACTTC. Amino acid sequence: CASSARQGLHEQYF. Filled out from reference TRBV9 and TRBJ2-7, the complete variable domain reads DSGVTQTPKHLITATGQRVTLRCSPRSGDLSVYWYQQSLDQGLQFLIQYYNGEERAKGNILERFSAQQFPDLHSELNLSSLELGDSALYFCASSARQGLHEQYFGPGTRLTVT.

The chain is built from TRBV30 and TRBJ2-2; 8 bases align to TRBD2. This CDR3 is 16 amino acids long. V lost 4 bases to trimming and J lost 2 bases; unmatched junction nucleotides: 9. The V gene's germline CDR1 is GTSNPN and CDR2 SVGIG (reference sequence). CDR3 in amino acids: CAWTGSGGENTGELFF. Written as DNA, the CDR3 is TGTGCCTGGACGGGAAGCGGGGGAGAAAACACCGGGGAGCTGTTTTTT.

The chain recombines TRBV7-2 with TRBJ2-2; D remains unclear. The germline CDR1 and CDR2 sequences are SGHTA and FQGNSA. Trimming removed 2 bases at V and 3 bases at J, with 16 bases between. The CDR3 runs 17 residues. The CDR3 DNA follows: TGTGCCAGCAGCTTACATCTAACGTCTATGGACACCGGGGAGCTGTTTTTT. Amino acid sequence: CASSLHLTSMDTGELFF.

The chain is built from TRBV5-8 and TRBJ1-2; D is possibly TRBD1 (6 bases). CDR3 length: 14 residues. The germline CDR1 and CDR2 sequences are SGHTS and YDEGEE. The V and J ends lost 4 bases and 1 base respectively, with 11 bases between them. CDR3 sequence (DNA): TGTGCCAGCAGCCGAGGGACACTTAACTATGGCTACACCTTC. It is translated as CASSRGTLNYGYTF.

This clone was found a few times. The V call is TRBV7-2, the J call TRBJ1-2, with D uncertain. Per germline, CDR1 SGHTA and CDR2 FQGNSA. The CDR3 contains 15 residues. V dropped 3 bases and J dropped 0 bases, with 11 bases sitting between them. The CDR3 is CASSLAVGTNYGYTF. The CDR3 DNA sequence: TGTGCCAGCAGCTTGGCCGTTGGTACTAACTATGGCTACACCTTC.

The V gene is TRBV24-1, the J gene TRBJ2-1, with 12 nucleotides matching TRBD1. The CDR3 has 16 residues. Losses at the gene ends were 5 bases for V and 7 bases for J; bases not matched to a gene: 8. Germline V gene lookup returns CDR1 KGHDR and CDR2 SFDVKD. The CDR3 loop reads CATSATGQGARNEQFF. CDR3 sequence (DNA): TGTGCCACCAGTGCCACGGGACAGGGGGCTAGAAATGAGCAGTTCTTC.

V usage is TRBV6-6 and J usage is TRBJ1-1; TRBD1 might be the D (6 bases). The CDR3 spans 14 residues. CDR1 is MNHNY and CDR2 is SVGAGI in the germline V gene (reference sequence). Trimming cost V 2 bases and J 8 bases, with 15 bases left between them. CDR3 in amino acids: CASSYEGHTSEAFF. The CDR3 coding sequence is TGTGCCAGCAGTTACGAGGGACACACTTCGGAAGCTTTCTTT.

This sequence joins TRBV11-3 and TRBJ2-1; 8 bases fit TRBD2. Trimming cost V 5 bases and J 2 bases; bases outside gene matches: 2. Per germline, CDR1 SGHNT and CDR2 YENEEA. CDR3 length: 14 residues. CDR3 amino acids: CASSPAGAYNEQFF. For the CDR3, the DNA is TGTGCCAGCAGCCCAGCGGGAGCCTACAATGAGCAGTTCTTC.

The chain couples TRBV5-1 to TRBJ2-3; no reliable D call. CDR3 size: 15 residues. Germline CDR1 reads SGHRS; CDR2 reads YFSETQ. The V and J ends lost 4 bases and 3 bases respectively, with 15 bases between them. The CDR3 protein is CASSRVPQETDTQYF. Written as DNA, the CDR3 is TGCGCCAGCAGCCGAGTCCCTCAGGAAACAGATACGCAGTATTTT. Complete variable domain (other parts from reference TRBV5-1 and TRBJ2-3): KAGVTQTPRYLIKTRGQQVTLSCSPISGHRSVSWYQQTPGQGLQFLFEYFSETQRNKGNFPGRFSGRQFSNSRSEMNVSTLELGDSALYLCASSRVPQETDTQYFGPGTRLTVL.

This clone was detected a few times. The chain carries TRBV7-2 and TRBJ2-7, with unresolved D. Trimming took off 5 bases at V and 3 bases at J, with 11 bases between the two ends. The CDR3 spans 13 residues. The germline V gene has CDR1 SGHTA and CDR2 FQGNSA. CDR3 in DNA: TGTGCCAGCAGCCTACCTCCCCTCTACGAGCAGTACTTC. It is translated as CASSLPPLYEQYF.

This chain uses TRBV18 with TRBJ2-3; 8 bases are shared with TRBD1. Germline V CDR1 and CDR2: KGHSH, LQKENI. V shed 3 bases and J 0 bases; nucleotides not matched to a gene: 8. The CDR3 consists of 17 residues. The chain's CDR3 is CASSPLTGAVSTDTQYF. CDR3 nucleotides: TGTGCCAGCTCACCCCTGACAGGGGCGGTAAGCACAGATACGCAGTATTTT.

The rearrangement uses TRBV6-5 and TRBJ1-2; 7 positions agree with TRBD1. This CDR3 has 13 amino acids. The germline V gene has CDR1 MNHEY and CDR2 SVGAGI. V dropped 7 bases and J dropped 8; count of bases not matched to a gene: 10. CDR3 loop: CASTNWAGGGYTF. The CDR3 bases are TGTGCCAGCACCAACTGGGCAGGGGGAGGCTACACCTTC.

The gene calls are TRBV10-3 and TRBJ2-3; D remains ambiguous. The CDR3 is made up of 12 amino acids. Trimming shortened V by 5 bases and J by 2 bases, and 5 bases separated the two germline ends. Germline CDR1 and CDR2: ENHRY and SYGVKD. CDR3 protein: CAISTNTDTQYF. CDR3 in DNA: TGTGCCATCAGTACTAACACAGATACGCAGTATTTT.

This chain's CDR3 is CASSIQGGYNEQFF. Written as DNA, the CDR3 is TGTGCCAGCAGCATTCAGGGGGGATACAATGAGCAGTTCTTC. The chain combines TRBV7-9 with TRBJ2-1; a possible D gene is TRBD1 (7 bases). The length of the CDR3 is 14 residues. Per germline, CDR1 SEHNR and CDR2 FQNEAQ (reference sequence). The germline V and J ends were trimmed by 5 bases and 4 bases, with 12 bases remaining between them.

J is TRBJ2-3 and V is TRBV9; TRBD1 agrees at 9 bases. The CDR3 has 15 residues. V shed 4 bases, J shed 6 bases, and the junction held 9 bases outside the gene matches. From germline, CDR1 is SGDLS and CDR2 YYNGEE. In DNA form, the CDR3 reads TGTGCCAGCAGCATTAGCACAGGGGGCAAGGATACGCAGTATTTT. This codes for CASSISTGGKDTQYF.

The CDR3 region has the DNA TGTGCCAGCAGCGCAGACTATGGCTCCTACAATGAGCAGTTCTTC. Protein: CASSADYGSYNEQFF. This rearrangement joins TRBV7-2 to TRBJ2-1; TRBD2 might be the D (5 bases). V was clipped by 5 bases and J by 0 bases, with 11 bases between them. Germline values: CDR1 SGHTA, CDR2 FQGNSA. The CDR3 is made up of 15 amino acids.

The chain uses TRBV10-3 and TRBJ1-3; D ambiguous. The V and J ends lost 3 bases and 1 base respectively, with 13 bases between them. This CDR3 comprises 16 residues. From germline, CDR1 is ENHRY and CDR2 SYGVKD. The CDR3 protein is CAISESWQRSGNTIYF. DNA of the CDR3: TGTGCCATCAGTGAATCGTGGCAGAGGTCTGGAAACACCATATATTTT.

The rearrangement joins TRBV6-2 or TRBV6-3 to TRBJ2-7; a possible D gene is TRBD1 (6 bases). The ends were cut back, 6 bases at V and 3 bases at J, with 12 bases in the middle. CDR1 MNHEY and CDR2 SVGEGT come from the germline V gene. This CDR3 has 13 residues. The CDR3 DNA follows: TGTGCCAGCAGGTACCCCAGGGGCTACGAGCAGTACGTC. Its translation: CASRYPRGYEQYV.

The chain recombines TRBV15 with TRBJ1-1; D remains ambiguous. Per germline, CDR1 LNHNV and CDR2 YYDKDF (reference sequence). The V gene lost 11 bases and the J gene lost 5 bases, with 15 bases spanning the gap. The CDR3 sequence is 12 residues long. CDR3 amino acids: CASGRGSTEAFF. The CDR3 bases are TGTGCCTCCGGCCGTGGGAGTACTGAAGCTTTCTTT.

This chain connects TRBV6-5 to TRBJ1-5, with 8 bases fitting TRBD1. Germline CDR1 is MNHEY and CDR2 is SVGAGI. The CDR3 is 15 amino acids. V was pared by 6 bases and J by 4 bases, with 8 bases of the junction left unmatched. CDR3 sequence (DNA): TGTGCCAGCAGGATGCAGGGGGCTGGGAATCAGCCCCAGCATTTT. Protein: CASRMQGAGNQPQHF.

The chain is built from TRBV7-2 and TRBJ1-2; D is undetermined. Germline lookup yields CDR1 SGHTA and CDR2 FQGNSA. The CDR3 spans 13 residues. Trimming took 2 bases from V and 6 from J, leaving 10 bases between them. CDR3 DNA sequence: TGTGCCAGCAGCTTAACTAGGGCGGATGGCTACACCTTC. Translated: CASSLTRADGYTF. Full variable domain (rest looked up from reference TRBV7-2 and TRBJ1-2): GAGVSQSPSNKVTEKGKDVELRCDPISGHTALYWYRQSLGQGLEFLIYFQGNSAPDKSGLPSDRFSAERTGGSVSTLTIQRTQQEDSAVYLCASSLTRADGYTFGSGTRLTVV.

The CDR3 region has the DNA TGTGCCAGCAGCTCCGGGGGAGGCTATGGCTACACCTTC. Protein: CASSSGGGYGYTF. The chain uses TRBV7-2 and TRBJ1-2, with a possible D match to TRBD1 (5 bases). The CDR3 contains 13 residues. Trimming pared 4 bases from V and 4 bases from J, leaving 10 bases between. Germline CDR1 SGHTA, CDR2 FQGNSA.

The chain is built from TRBV18 and TRBJ1-1, with TRBD1 matching 9 bases. The germline V gene encodes CDR1 KGHSH and CDR2 LQKENI. The CDR3 is 14 amino acids. J was trimmed by 5 bases and V by 5 bases; bases with no gene match: 6. The CDR3 is CASSSTGTGTEAFF. The CDR3 DNA reads as TGTGCCAGCTCATCGACCGGGACAGGGACTGAAGCTTTCTTT. Variable domain in full (rest from reference TRBV18 and TRBJ1-1): NAGVMQNPRHLVRRRGQEARLRCSPMKGHSHVYWYRQLPEEGLKFMVYLQKENIIDESGMPKERFSAEFPKEGPSILRIQQVVRGDSAAYFCASSSTGTGTEAFFGQGTRLTVV.

This chain connects TRBV3-1 (or the pseudogene TRBV3-2) to TRBJ1-2; 11 positions agree with TRBD1. The CDR3 runs 15 residues. Germline CDR1 and CDR2: LGHDT and YNNKEL (reference sequence). The trim removed 4 bases at V and 6 bases at J, leaving 7 bases unmatched. The chain's CDR3 is CASSPGQGEGDGYTF. The CDR3 bases are TGTGCCAGCAGCCCGGGACAGGGGGAAGGGGATGGCTACACCTTC.

This sequence joins TRBV27 and TRBJ1-2; TRBD1 agrees at 9 bases. The junction had 17 bases not matched to a gene; V was cut back by 10 bases and J by 8 bases. CDR1 and CDR2 from the germline V gene are MNHEY and SMNVEV (reference sequence). The CDR3 extends over 15 amino acids. The CDR3 reads CATTTGTGFSRGYTF. CDR3 nucleotides: TGTGCCACCACAACCGGGACAGGGTTTTCTCGGGGCTACACCTTC.

The DNA for the CDR3 is TGTGCCAGCATACGGGACAGTAGGAACACCGGGGAGCTGTTTTTT. This sequence encodes CASIRDSRNTGELFF. This chain connects TRBV6-5 to TRBJ2-2; 7 nucleotides match TRBD1. The CDR3 runs to 15 residues. Per the germline V gene, CDR1 is MNHEY and CDR2 is SVGAGI. Unmatched junction bases numbered 6, after V lost 7 bases and J lost 1 base.

The rearrangement uses TRBV16 and TRBJ2-2, with TRBD1 identical over 7 bases. Per germline, CDR1 KGHSY and CDR2 FQNENV. The CDR3 is made up of 15 amino acids. V was clipped by 3 bases and J by 5 bases; unmatched bases: 6. In nucleotides, the CDR3 is TGTGCCAGCAGCCAGAGTGGGACAGCAACCGGGGAGCTGTTTTTT. This translates into CASSQSGTATGELFF.